One and the same sample provided the 9 T cell receptor beta chains below, sequenced in a study of identical twins' blood T cells. TCRdb passed the 5' RACE reads through MiXCR, listing each CDR3 protein once. Of fewer than 450,000 distinct CDR3 sequences listed, more than 25% are singletons. Sequenced input: PBMCs. Every receptor here comes from a woman aged 18-55 years in good health.

This clonotype was seen a handful of times. For the CDR3, the DNA is TGCAGTGCTATACGACGGAGCGAGCAGTACTTC. The encoded protein is CSAIRRSEQYF. The chain is built from TRBV20-1 and TRBJ2-7; D gene ambiguous. The germline CDR1 and CDR2 sequences are DFQATT and SNEGSKA (reference sequence). This CDR3 region has 11 residues. Trimming shortened V by 4 bases and J by 6 bases, and 10 bases separated the two germline ends.

This clonotype has just a few counts. The chain combines TRBV5-6 with TRBJ1-5; 12 nucleotides align to TRBD1. CDR3 size: 17 residues. CDR1 is SGHDT and CDR2 is YYEEEE in the germline V gene. Losses at the gene ends were 3 bases for V and 1 base for J; bases not matched to a gene: 5. CDR3 DNA: TGTGCCAGCAGCTCGGGGACAGGGGGCGTCAGCAATCAGCCCCAGCATTTT. Translating it yields CASSSGTGGVSNQPQHF.

This clonotype was detected only a few times. The rearrangement joins TRBV7-9 to TRBJ2-7, with D perhaps matching TRBD2 (6 bases). V lost 4 bases and J 3 bases, leaving 22 bases between the germline ends. This CDR3 has 17 amino acids. The V gene's germline CDR1 is SEHNR and CDR2 FQNEAQ (reference sequence). Here the CDR3 DNA reads TGTGCCAGCAGCTCCCGACCGGAACGGTCAGCGGGCTACGAGCAGTACTTC. Translation gives CASSSRPERSAGYEQYF.

Concerning this clonotype: At one of its ends the junction is not consistent with the germline gene, which may arise from a read error. CDR3 sequence: CSSSEGGRTGTGEKLFF. The CDR3 nucleotides read TGTTCCAGCAGTGAAGGGGGACGGACAGGGACAGGTGAAAAACTGTTTTTT. This rearrangement joins TRBV6-4 to TRBJ1-4, with 8 bases that match TRBD1. The CDR3 contains 17 residues. Per germline, CDR1 MRHNA and CDR2 SNTAGT.

This clonotype has a count of ten or more. This sequence joins TRBV20-1 and TRBJ1-1; D is unclear. With 1 base removed from V and 1 base from J, the gap between germline ends came to 7 bases. There are 13 residues in the CDR3. In germline, CDR1 is DFQATT, CDR2 SNEGSKA (reference sequence). CDR3 region: CSARGASNTEAFF. The CDR3 DNA reads TGCAGTGCTAGAGGGGCCTCGAACACTGAAGCTTTCTTT.

V gene TRBV29-1 combines with J gene TRBJ1-1; D remains unclear. Trimming removed 7 bases from V and 1 base from J, with 10 bases in between. Germline loops: CDR1 SQVTM, CDR2 ANQGSEA. The CDR3 has 12 residues. CDR3 loop: CSAVVRNTEAFF. CDR3 DNA sequence: TGCAGCGCCGTGGTACGGAACACTGAAGCTTTCTTT.

This clonotype was seen repeatedly, ten times or more. The J gene is TRBJ1-1, the V gene TRBV7-9; D perhaps matches TRBD1 (6 bases). CDR3 length: 15 amino acids. CDR1 is SEHNR and CDR2 is FQNEAQ in the germline V gene (reference sequence). Trimming cost V 0 bases and J 4 bases, with 12 bases left between them. Here the CDR3 reads CASSLAGAAVTEAFF. DNA for the CDR3: TGTGCCAGCAGCTTAGCGGGGGCCGCGGTCACTGAAGCTTTCTTT.

The chain combines TRBV4-3 with TRBJ2-6; TRBD1 matches at 8 bases. CDR1 LGHNA and CDR2 YSLEER come from the germline V gene. Trimming removed 4 bases from V and 0 bases from J; junction bases left unmatched: 5. The CDR3 loop spans 17 amino acids. The CDR3: CASSLGQAISGANVLTF. In nucleotides, the CDR3 is TGCGCCAGCAGCCTGGGACAGGCCATCTCTGGGGCCAACGTCCTGACTTTC.

The V call is TRBV20-1, the J call TRBJ1-2; D is unresolved. The CDR3 runs 13 residues. V lost 1 base, J lost 6 bases, and 12 bases lay in between. Germline CDR1 and CDR2: DFQATT and SNEGSKA (reference sequence). CDR3 amino acids: CSARVAGVHGYTF. The DNA of the CDR3 is TGCAGTGCTAGAGTGGCAGGTGTACATGGCTACACCTTC.